This TCR beta chain was captured by sequencing in a study of shared clonotypes between healthy human individuals. About the study: For every donor, three CD4 naive, three CD4 memory, two CD8 naive and one CD8 memory plates were used.

Naive CD8 cells lacked CD45RO, underwent positive selection for CCR7 and left out terminally differentiated effector memory CD45RA+ cells. Assay runs were performed at deep level. Sequenced by immunoSEQ multiplex PCR; TCRdb stores in-frame clones only, minus some. The top ten hold about 0.11% of the sample, which has roughly 550,000 clones, over 95% seen once. V shed 6 bases and J shed 3 bases, with 8 bases lying between them. The V gene's germline CDR1 is SQVTM and CDR2 ANQGSEA. The CDR3 spans 11 residues. Notes on the study in general: Memory subsets had estimated richness that was generally smaller than that of naive subsets. The study's rarefaction showed incomplete sorted-subset sequencing despite large depth.

On this clone: Its cognate antigen is unknown.

The source is a woman younger than 45 in good health. The chain has TRBV29-1 and TRBJ1-2; weak D call: TRBD1 (5 bases). The material sequenced was naive CD8+ T cells sorted from blood. The CDR3 DNA sequence: TGCAGCGTCCAGGGCCACTATGGCTACACCTTC. Its translation is CSVQGHYGYTF.